This record covers a single TCR beta chain. Its antigen is currently unknown. A roughly 10 ml volume of fresh peripheral blood provided the PBMCs. This specimen belongs to a study of T cells in Graves' hyperthyroidism and ophthalmopathy. Study as a whole: Peripheral blood specimens were obtained at initial diagnosis, prior to any treatment.

Germline values: CDR1 LNHDA, CDR2 SQIVND (reference sequence). CDR3 length: 13 amino acids. V lost 5 bases, J lost 7 bases, and 14 bases lay in between. General study findings and limits: Blood shared most expanded thyroid clonotypes above 0.001.

There were TCR beta CDR3 regions amplified from RNA transcripts. An initial round of RT-PCR targeting the TCR CDR3 relied on the HTBI primer set. TCRdb re-called the multiplex PCR reads with MiXCR, one entry per CDR3 protein. The table includes hundreds of thousands of distinct CDR3 sequences, approximately 40% detected once. This chain links TRBV19 with TRBJ2-5, with D possibly matching TRBD1 (6 bases). The receptor's source is a young man with Graves' hyperthyroidism. Sample: blood. DNA for the CDR3: TGTGCCAGTAGTCGAGAGGGGGAAGGGACCCAGTACTTC. Protein product: CASSREGEGTQYF.